These T cell receptor beta chains were read from a single sample in a study of blood T cell repertoires in COVID-19. The method was immunoSEQ multiplex PCR; TCRdb's version includes in-frame clones alone and lacks a portion of them. The sample lists roughly 150,000 clones; 77% were seen once. Sequencing was carried out using peripheral blood. The source of these receptors is a man aged 70-80 years with acute or convalescent COVID-19. Both conserved end residues are part of each CDR3.

V gene | CDR3 protein
TRBV11-2 | CASSLGSGQQQTGELFF
TRBV6-1 | CASSAQGRPSKNIQYF
TRBV28 | CASSPSGTPYNSPLHF
TRBV24-1 | CATSPGAGSYNEQFF
TRBV9 | CASSRVGQGVSNEQFF
TRBV5-4 | CASSLTGDGTEAFF
TRBV4-2 | CASSQGHAGGDNEQFF
TRBV5-4 | CASRGTGGSYNEQFF
TRBV5-4 | CASSLRGGYEQYF
TRBV10-2 | CASSERRLDSYEQYF
TRBV29-1 | CSVEMANRWEETQYF
TRBV7-6 | CASSLGGGGETQYF
TRBV27 | CASSLLLAGQGVGGYTF
TRBV20-1 | CSASTLAGDTQYF
TRBV5-1 | CASSLDVTGGEKLFF
TRBV11-2 | CASSLFLGAGETQYF
TRBV3-1/TRBV3-2 | CASSHLKVSARGYEQYF
TRBV28 | CASSILAGGPDEQYF
TRBV9 | CASRGKNTEAFF
TRBV29-1 | CSVALYVSYEQYF
TRBV2 | CASTWMESQPQHF
TRBV5-8 | CASSLQGANTYEQYF
TRBV28 | CASSLKGDTEAFF
TRBV5-1 | CASSLLTSGKNTGELFF
TRBV6-1 | CASSEDRASYGYTF
TRBV5-1 | CASSLGASVKETQYF
TRBV5-1 | CASSLLGDYEQYF
TRBV7-2 | CASSLARLKRGAYNEQFF
TRBV5-1 | CASSEGTEETQYF
TRBV5-6 | CASSPTGNGTDTQYF
TRBV6-2/TRBV6-3 | CASSFTSGTGGYEQYF
TRBV18 | CASSPPSGKSYNEQFF
TRBV5-1 | CASSPGGTGQVYTEAFF
TRBV4-1 | CASSQDWGLGGNTIYF
TRBV3-1/TRBV3-2 | CASSQGDRGKETQYF
TRBV30 | CAWSEGTSNTGELFF
TRBV10-3 | CAISERGLGNEQFF
TRBV5-8 | CASSRELVNYGYTF
TRBV19 | CASSIAAGSSYNEQFF
TRBV11-3 | CASSLVTTSGKVDTQYF
TRBV11-3 | CASSSRDSYNEQFF
TRBV2 | CASRGPGQVSTYGYTF
TRBV7-9 | CASSLGTAGVGTEAFF
TRBV11-3 | CASSLVSGNTIYF
TRBV5-8 | CASDSGARRGELFF
TRBV5-1 | CASSSSGGNADTQYF
TRBV2 | CASKPQGPTGELFF
TRBV9 | CASSVGDTISTDTQYF
TRBV5-6 | CASSLGTGVEKLFF
TRBV28 | CASGGAAPSYEQYF
TRBV5-1 | CASSLAGTGGDEQYF
TRBV7-5 | CVRSCVYFYGYTF
TRBV24-1 | CATSRDRASPQHF
TRBV6-5 | CASSRTSGGDTQYF
TRBV24-1 | CATSDGTGSTQPQHF
TRBV11-2 | CASNTGTSGNEQFF
TRBV5-1 | CASSLALGSTDTQYF
TRBV13 | CASSLGTGASEQFF
TRBV24-1 | CATSEPTESSYNEQFF
TRBV30 | CAWIGLAGASGAQYF